Below, 28 T cell receptor beta chains from the same sample are listed, as sequenced in a study of spatial heterogeneity in lung cancer (dated by TCRdb to 2018 to 2020). Library preparation employed 5' RACE. The sequencer listed for this sample is NextSeq 500. Using fastp at Q25 and MiXCR, TCRdb reprocessed the public reads and kept productive beta chains. Each entry merges the rows of one CDR3 protein and shows their most common DNA and genes. This sample holds 20,000 to 25,000 distinct CDR3 sequences; 4.6% were observed only once. Clones ranked in the top ten supply 30% to 35% of the sample. In the paper's terms, the time point label means: sample taken at primary tumor resection. TCR sequencing used whole RNA extracted from tumor and nontumor lung tissue, or from cryopreserved PBMC samples, without cell sorting. The sample here was PBMCs, taken at surgery. Receptors were obtained from a male donor with early-stage non-small cell lung cancer.

This clonotype was detected ten times or more. The chain has TRBV29-1 and TRBJ1-2; D is undetermined. Trimming removed 5 bases from V and 7 bases from J, with 8 bases in between. The CDR3 totals 10 residues. CDR1 SQVTM and CDR2 ANQGSEA come from the germline V gene. The CDR3 DNA reads as TGCAGCGTTCGTGAGAGTGGCTACACCTTC. This gives the protein CSVRESGYTF.

This clonotype came up many times. The chain links TRBV18 to TRBJ1-1; TRBD1 aligns across 7 bases. Germline V lookup: CDR1 KGHSH, CDR2 LQKENI. V was pared by 1 base and J by 5 bases, with 7 bases of the junction left unmatched. CDR3 length: 15 residues. This chain's CDR3 is CASSPRGQSGTEAFF. CDR3 nucleotide sequence: TGTGCCAGCTCACCACGGGGACAGTCGGGGACTGAAGCTTTCTTT.

This clonotype was counted ten times or more. J is TRBJ1-4 and V is TRBV7-8; D might be TRBD1 (6 bases). V lost 2 bases and J 0 bases, leaving 10 bases between the germline ends. The germline V gene encodes CDR1 SGHVS and CDR2 FQNEAQ. This CDR3 has 16 residues. The CDR3 sequence: CASSLQGFATNEKLFF. CDR3 nucleotides: TGTGCCAGCAGCTTACAGGGGTTTGCAACTAATGAAAAACTGTTTTTT.

This clonotype was observed many times. The chain links TRBV20-1 to TRBJ2-2, with 8 bases matching TRBD2. Germline CDR1 is DFQATT and CDR2 is SNEGSKA (reference sequence). The V segment lost 3 bases and the J segment 5 bases; nucleotides outside the gene matches: 5. The CDR3 totals 14 residues. The DNA of the CDR3 is TGCAGTGCTAGTTTCCCGGGAGGGACCGGGGAGCTGTTTTTT. Protein product: CSASFPGGTGELFF.

Many counts were recorded for this clonotype. This chain uses TRBV25-1 with TRBJ2-1; 9 bases fit TRBD1. This CDR3 region has 12 residues. V gave up 7 bases and J gave up 9 bases; unmatched junction bases: 4. Germline V lookup: CDR1 MGHDK, CDR2 SYGVNS. The CDR3 spells CASKQGAGEQFF. CDR3 DNA sequence: TGTGCCAGCAAACAGGGGGCGGGTGAGCAGTTCTTC.

This clonotype was seen repeatedly, ten times or more. This chain uses TRBV4-2 with TRBJ1-3; D may be TRBD1 (6 bases). Trimming left V 0 bases short and J 0 bases short, with 12 bases between. The CDR3 is 17 amino acids. Looked up from germline, CDR1 is LGHNA and CDR2 is YNFKEQ. The CDR3: CASSQDGGDYSGNTIYF. CDR3 nucleotide sequence: TGTGCCAGCAGCCAAGACGGGGGCGACTACTCTGGAAACACCATATATTTT.

This clonotype occurred many times. The chain employs TRBV11-2 and TRBJ2-1, with D possibly being TRBD1 (5 bases). This CDR3 region has 15 residues. Germline V gene lookup returns CDR1 SGHAT and CDR2 FQNNGV. V lost 2 bases and J lost 8, with 16 bases in between. DNA for the CDR3: TGTGCCAGCAGCTTACCTCTGGGCAGGGTGGATGAGCAGTTCTTC. Protein sequence: CASSLPLGRVDEQFF.

This clonotype appeared many times. J is TRBJ1-5 and V is TRBV19, with a possible D match to TRBD1 (6 bases). V dropped 5 bases and J dropped 15 bases, with 20 bases sitting between them. Germline loops: CDR1 LNHDA, CDR2 SQIVND (reference sequence). The CDR3 is made up of 13 amino acids. This chain's CDR3 is CASSPGQPGKRHF. For the CDR3, the DNA is TGTGCCAGTAGTCCCGGACAGCCCGGCAAGCGGCATTTT.

This clonotype was recorded at least ten times. The V call is TRBV5-4, the J call TRBJ2-7, with D perhaps matching TRBD1 (7 bases). The length of the CDR3 is 14 residues. Germline loops: CDR1 SGHNT, CDR2 YYREEE (reference sequence). The V and J ends lost 5 bases and 5 bases respectively, with 17 bases between them. DNA for the CDR3: TGTGCCAGCAGTTTGCAGGGGGGATCGGACGAGCAGTACTTC. Amino acid sequence: CASSLQGGSDEQYF.

Ten or more counts support this clonotype. The J gene is TRBJ1-4, the V gene TRBV12-3 or TRBV12-4; TRBD1 matches at 8 bases. This CDR3 is built from 15 residues. With 3 bases clipped from V and 6 bases from J, the junction kept 6 bases outside the gene matches. Written as DNA, the CDR3 is TGTGCCAGCAGTTTCGACAGGGGATCAGATGAAAAACTGTTTTTT. It yields the protein CASSFDRGSDEKLFF.

This clonotype was counted ten times or more. The chain joins TRBV28 to TRBJ2-7, with TRBD2 matching 8 bases. The CDR3 sequence is 14 residues long. Per the germline V gene, CDR1 is MDHEN and CDR2 is SYDVKM. V lost 9 bases, J lost 6 bases, and 13 bases stayed unmatched. The CDR3 reads CASSGGGPLTEQYF. CDR3 DNA: TGTGCCAGTTCCGGGGGGGGGCCTCTCACCGAGCAGTACTTC.

This clonotype was detected many times. V gene TRBV7-6 combines with J gene TRBJ2-5; D assignment may be TRBD1 or TRBD2 (5 bases each). Looked up from germline, CDR1 is SGHVS and CDR2 is FNYEAQ. This CDR3 region has 14 residues. The germline V and J ends were trimmed by 4 bases and 5 bases, with 14 bases remaining between them. This CDR3 is CASSSPYGAETQYF. For the CDR3, the DNA is TGTGCCAGCAGCTCCCCGTACGGGGCGGAGACCCAGTACTTC.

This clonotype occurred a few times. The chain employs TRBV6-5 and TRBJ2-3, with D perhaps given as TRBD1 or TRBD2 (5 bases each). Trimming left V 2 bases short and J 0 bases short, with 12 bases between. The germline CDR1 and CDR2 sequences are MNHEY and SVGAGI. The CDR3 consists of 16 residues. The DNA for the CDR3 is TGTGCCAGCAGTTACGGGACCCACTTTAGCACAGATACGCAGTATTTT. Translation gives CASSYGTHFSTDTQYF.

This clonotype came up a few times. The rearrangement uses TRBV11-3 and TRBJ2-1; 7 nucleotides line up with TRBD2. The CDR3 is 13 residues long. The trim removed 3 bases at V and 9 bases at J, leaving 5 bases unmatched. Germline V lookup: CDR1 SGHNT, CDR2 YENEEA. This chain's CDR3 is CASSFEGGCEQFF. CDR3 coding DNA: TGTGCCAGCAGCTTCGAGGGAGGGTGTGAGCAGTTCTTC.

This clonotype was observed many times. The CDR3 DNA follows: TGCGCCAGCAGCCGGGGACAGGGGTATTTTATCGATGAGCAGTTCTTC. This sequence encodes CASSRGQGYFIDEQFF. This rearrangement joins TRBV5-1 to TRBJ2-1, with 10 bases identical to TRBD1. The CDR3 spans 16 residues. The trim removed 4 bases at V and 8 bases at J, leaving 12 bases unmatched. Germline values: CDR1 SGHRS, CDR2 YFSETQ.

At least ten counts were recorded for this clonotype. The CDR3 DNA sequence: TGTGCCAGCAGCAGGGGGTTTAGTCAGCCCCAGCATTTT. Protein sequence: CASSRGFSQPQHF. The chain recombines TRBV5-6 with TRBJ1-5; a weak D match, TRBD1 (6 bases). Germline CDR1 and CDR2: SGHDT and YYEEEE. The V end lost 4 bases, the J end lost 6 bases, and 11 bases lay between the germline ends. CDR3 length equals 13 residues.

The gene calls are TRBV19 and TRBJ2-5; D unclear. Per germline, CDR1 LNHDA and CDR2 SQIVND (reference sequence). There are 13 residues in the CDR3. V was shortened by 3 bases and J by 1 base, with 6 bases between the two germline ends. This chain's CDR3 is CASSINSQETQYF. The CDR3 DNA sequence: TGTGCCAGTAGTATTAACAGCCAAGAGACCCAGTACTTC. Full variable domain (rest looked up from reference TRBV19 and TRBJ2-5): DGGITQSPKYLFRKEGQNVTLSCEQNLNHDAMYWYRQDPGQGLRLIYYSQIVNDFQKGDIAEGYSVSREKKESFPLTVTSAQKNPTAFYLCASSINSQETQYFGPGTRLLVL.

There are many counts of this clonotype. This chain connects TRBV30 to TRBJ1-5; D call uncertain. V was trimmed by 3 bases and J by 5 bases, leaving 11 bases between them. From germline, CDR1 is GTSNPN and CDR2 SVGIG (reference sequence). CDR3 size: 13 residues. The CDR3: CAWRGNTYQPQHF. The CDR3 DNA sequence: TGTGCCTGGAGGGGGAATACCTATCAGCCCCAGCATTTT.

This clonotype was picked up many times. The chain recombines TRBV7-2 with TRBJ2-6; TRBD1 matches 8 bases. The CDR3 length is 20 residues. The V segment lost 7 bases and the J segment 0 bases; nucleotides outside the gene matches: 17. Germline values: CDR1 SGHTA, CDR2 FQGNSA. The CDR3 loop is CASNELRYRTGSSGANVLTF. The CDR3 DNA reads TGTGCCAGCAACGAGCTTAGGTATCGGACAGGGAGCTCTGGGGCCAACGTCCTGACTTTC.

This clonotype was found many times. The gene calls are TRBV10-3 and TRBJ1-1; perhaps TRBD1 as D (5 bases). The germline V gene has CDR1 ENHRY and CDR2 SYGVKD. The CDR3 runs to 13 residues. Trimming removed 10 bases at V and 0 bases at J, with 12 bases between. CDR3 DNA sequence: TGTGCCACCCTCGGGGGGATGAACACTGAAGCTTTCTTT. Amino acids: CATLGGMNTEAFF.

This rearrangement joins TRBV12-3 or TRBV12-4 to TRBJ1-2; D call uncertain. The V end lost 6 bases, the J end lost 4 bases, and 6 bases lay between the germline ends. The CDR3 sequence is 11 residues long. CDR3 residues: CASRTFYGYTF. CDR3 DNA: TGTGCCAGCAGGACCTTCTATGGCTACACCTTC.

This clonotype has a count of ten or more. The chain couples TRBV6-5 to TRBJ2-1, with D perhaps matching TRBD2 (5 bases). V was trimmed by 3 bases and J by 8 bases, leaving 20 bases between them. Per the germline V gene, CDR1 is MNHEY and CDR2 is SVGAGI. The CDR3 runs to 16 residues. CDR3 coding DNA: TGTGCCAGCAGTTATAACGAACCCATAAAGAGGGATGAGCAGTTCTTC. Residues: CASSYNEPIKRDEQFF.

This clonotype is termed medium-sized (0.01 to 0.1%). This chain links TRBV29-1 with TRBJ1-5, with D possibly being TRBD1 (5 bases). The germline CDR1 and CDR2 sequences are SQVTM and ANQGSEA. The CDR3 extends over 12 amino acids. Trimming cost V 6 bases and J 6 bases, with 12 bases left between them. The CDR3 DNA reads TGCAGCGTGGCGGGGGGTGGTCAGCCCCAGCATTTT. This codes for CSVAGGGQPQHF.

This clonotype has more than one count but fewer than ten. CDR3 sequence (DNA): TGTGCCACCAGTGATGCGTCCGGGACAGGGTCTGATGAGCAGTTCTTC. Its protein product is CATSDASGTGSDEQFF. This rearrangement joins TRBV24-1 to TRBJ2-1, with TRBD1 matching 9 bases. With 3 bases clipped from V and 8 bases from J, the junction kept 10 bases outside the gene matches. Germline V gene lookup returns CDR1 KGHDR and CDR2 SFDVKD. This CDR3 spans 16 amino acids.

At least ten counts were recorded for this clonotype. The V and J genes are TRBV6-5 and TRBJ1-1, with D hard to call. This CDR3 region has 15 residues. V lost 0 bases and J lost 5, with 13 bases in between. Germline V gives CDR1 MNHEY, CDR2 SVGAGI. CDR3 sequence (DNA): TGTGCCAGCAGTTACTCGCGTCCGGGTAGGACTGAAGCTTTCTTT. Amino acid sequence: CASSYSRPGRTEAFF.

This clonotype has ten or more counts. The V gene is TRBV7-9, the J gene TRBJ2-3; weak D call: TRBD2 (6 bases). The V gene lost 3 bases and the J gene lost 1 base, with 17 bases spanning the gap. Germline V gene data show CDR1 as SEHNR and CDR2 as FQNEAQ (reference sequence). CDR3 size: 17 residues. CDR3 region: CASSFGYRELRTDTQYF. DNA for the CDR3: TGTGCCAGCAGCTTCGGGTATCGGGAGCTGCGCACAGATACGCAGTATTTT.

This clonotype was recorded many times. J is TRBJ2-4 and V is TRBV18, with D possibly matching TRBD1 (6 bases). The CDR3 consists of 15 residues. The ends were cut back, 2 bases at V and 13 bases at J, with 21 bases in the middle. Germline CDR1 is KGHSH and CDR2 is LQKENI. The chain's CDR3 is CASSPEVGTNRLQYF. The CDR3, as DNA: TGTGCCAGCTCACCAGAGGTCGGGACAAATAGACTACAGTACTTC.

This clonotype was recorded a few times. The chain joins TRBV7-2 to TRBJ2-7; 8 bases line up with TRBD1. The germline V gene encodes CDR1 SGHTA and CDR2 FQGNSA. The CDR3 runs 16 residues. The J segment lost 2 bases and the V segment lost 9 bases, leaving 15 bases of the junction unmatched. The chain's CDR3 is CASSPPGGGRTYEQYF. The CDR3 DNA follows: TGTGCCAGTAGCCCCCCAGGGGGCGGAAGGACCTACGAGCAGTACTTC.